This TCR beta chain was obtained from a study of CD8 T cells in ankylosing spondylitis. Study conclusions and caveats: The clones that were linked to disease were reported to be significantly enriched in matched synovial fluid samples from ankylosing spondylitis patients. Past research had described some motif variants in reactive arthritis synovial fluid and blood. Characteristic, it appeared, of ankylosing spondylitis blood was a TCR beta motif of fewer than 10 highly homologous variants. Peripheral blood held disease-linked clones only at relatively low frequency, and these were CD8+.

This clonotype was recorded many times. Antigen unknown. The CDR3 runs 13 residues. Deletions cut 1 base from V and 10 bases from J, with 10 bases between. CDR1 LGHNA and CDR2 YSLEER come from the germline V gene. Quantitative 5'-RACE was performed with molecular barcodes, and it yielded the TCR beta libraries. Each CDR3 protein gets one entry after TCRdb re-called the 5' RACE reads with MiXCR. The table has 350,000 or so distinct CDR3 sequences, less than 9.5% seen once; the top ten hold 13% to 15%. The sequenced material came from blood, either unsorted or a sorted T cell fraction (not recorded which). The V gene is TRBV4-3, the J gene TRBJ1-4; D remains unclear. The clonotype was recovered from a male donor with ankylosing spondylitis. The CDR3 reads CASSQVGMGKLFF. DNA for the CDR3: TGCGCCAGCAGCCAAGTTGGGATGGGAAAACTGTTTTTT.